These 13 T cell receptor beta chains came from one sample sequenced in a study of T cell clonality in common variable immunodeficiency. Study results and caveats: In common variable immunodeficiency, TCR beta chains reportedly carried fewer deletions and N-nucleotide insertions.

No antigen is known for these receptors. Assay used: immunoSEQ multiplex PCR; TCRdb lists only in-frame clones, some missing. The table lists roughly 30,000 clones, with no singletons. Sample: peripheral blood mononuclear cells. These receptor sequences come from a human donor with common variable immunodeficiency.

This clone was seen many times. The read ends 3 residues before the CDR3 terminus; that terminus is restored from the germline J gene. The chain carries TRBV7-8 and TRBJ1-2; D may be TRBD1 (5 bases). The V end was cut by 11 bases, the J end by 3 bases, with 19 bases between. Per germline, CDR1 SGHVS and CDR2 FQNEAQ. The CDR3 is 14 amino acids. The CDR3 sequence: CASSGRPGDYGYTF. The sequenced part of the CDR3 DNA is TGTGCCTCCTCGGGACGGCCGGGGGACTATGGC.

This clone was seen only a few times. CDR3 amino acids: CASSPGTTNTGELFF. The DNA read from the CDR3 is TGTGCCAGCTCACCCGGGACAACGAACACCGGGGAG. This chain links TRBV18 with TRBJ2-2; possible D gene TRBD1, 6 bases. With the read ending 3 residues before the CDR3 end, the germline J gene is used to fill in that end. Trimming removed 3 bases from V and 0 bases from J, with 8 bases in between. Per the germline V gene, CDR1 is KGHSH and CDR2 is LQKENI. The CDR3 runs 15 residues.

This clone showed up many times. The sequence runs out 3 residues before the end of the CDR3; the remainder is reconstructed from the germline J gene. V and J are TRBV7-6 and TRBJ1-4; 7 bases are a match to TRBD1. The CDR3 has 15 residues. Germline CDR1 SGHVS, CDR2 FNYEAQ. V gave up 5 bases and J gave up 8 bases; unmatched junction bases: 11. CDR3 region: CASSVGQGGTEKLFF. The sequenced part of the CDR3 DNA is TGTGCCAGCAGCGTAGGGCAGGGGGGAACGGAAAAA.

This clone was recorded many times. CDR3 bases read: TGTGCCAGCAGCCAATCAGGGAGTCCGGATTCACCC. It translates to CASSQSGSPDSP. Given in full, the CDR3 is CASSQSGSPDSPLHF. The chain recombines TRBV28 with TRBJ1-6; tentative D call: TRBD1 (5 bases). The CDR3 extends 3 residues past the end of the read, so its final part is completed from the germline J gene. This CDR3 spans 15 amino acids. Trimming removed 6 bases from V and 8 bases from J, with 17 bases in between. The germline V gene has CDR1 MDHEN and CDR2 SYDVKM.

Many counts were recorded for this clone. The read ends 3 residues early relative to the CDR3; the germline J gene fills the gap. The chain combines TRBV5-1 with TRBJ2-2, with 9 nucleotides matching TRBD2. Germline V gives CDR1 SGHRS, CDR2 YFSETQ. The CDR3 sequence is 16 residues long. The V and J ends lost 0 bases and 5 bases, in that order; junction bases with no gene match: 5. CDR3 amino acids: CASSLVGSGSTGELFF. The part of the CDR3 DNA that was read is TGCGCCAGCAGCTTGGTGGGTAGCGGGAGTACCGGGGAG.

This clone was found many times. The DNA ends 3 residues before the CDR3 does, and the rest of the CDR3 is filled in from the germline J gene. The chain is built from TRBV5-1 and TRBJ1-4; 7 bases match TRBD1. CDR3 length: 18 residues. Germline lookup yields CDR1 SGHRS and CDR2 YFSETQ. V shed 3 bases, J shed 10 bases, and the junction held 21 bases outside the gene matches. The CDR3 DNA, read in part, is TGCGCCAGCAGCTCTACGACAGGGTCGTCAGTAAATTTTGGAAAA. Its protein product is CASSSTTGSSVNFGK. The complete CDR3 protein is CASSSTTGSSVNFGKLFF.

As regards this clone: The CDR3 is cut off 3 residues early in the read; its end comes from the germline J gene. The chain links TRBV7-8 to TRBJ2-2, with 7 bases matching TRBD1. The CDR3 length is 16 residues. Losses at the gene ends were 7 bases for V and 7 bases for J; bases not matched to a gene: 15. The germline V gene encodes CDR1 SGHVS and CDR2 FQNEAQ. The CDR3 sequence is CASTPNSQGSHGELFF. The part of the CDR3 DNA that was read is TGTGCCAGCACTCCAAATTCACAGGGGAGTCACGGGGAG.

This clone has ten or more counts. The sequenced fragment ends 3 residues before the CDR3 boundary, so the rest is inferred from the germline J gene. The rearrangement joins TRBV18 to TRBJ1-5, with a tentative D call TRBD1 (5 bases). Per the germline V gene, CDR1 is KGHSH and CDR2 is LQKENI. The CDR3 consists of 15 residues. The CDR3 here is CASSLTTDIISPQHF. CDR3 DNA (partial): TGTGCCAGCTCCCTTACGACAGACATAATCAGTCCC.

In this sample, this clone turned up a few times. The CDR3 end lies 3 residues beyond the end of the read and is filled in from the germline J gene. The chain joins TRBV20-1 to TRBJ2-5; 7 nucleotides align to TRBD2. This CDR3 comprises 14 residues. Losses at the gene ends were 3 bases for V and 4 bases for J; bases not matched to a gene: 8. Germline loops: CDR1 DFQATT, CDR2 SNEGSKA (reference sequence). The CDR3 sequence: CSASGTSDLETQYF. The sequenced CDR3 bases are TGCAGTGCTAGCGGCACTAGCGATCTAGAGACC.

This clone was seen at least ten times. Read coverage stops 3 residues before the CDR3 terminus; the germline J gene supplies the remainder. J is TRBJ1-1 and V is TRBV6-1; D is ambiguous. This CDR3 is 14 amino acids long. The ends were cut back, 2 bases at V and 1 base at J, with 8 bases in the middle. The germline CDR1 and CDR2 sequences are MNHNS and SASEGT. The sequenced part of the CDR3 DNA is TGTGCCAGCAGTGAAATTTGGCAGAACACTGAA. Translated: CASSEIWQNTE. The whole CDR3 protein reads CASSEIWQNTEAFF.

Points on this clone: Read sequence stops 3 residues before the CDR3 end, and the germline J gene provides the missing end. V is TRBV6-1 and J is TRBJ2-5, with a tentative D call TRBD2 (5 bases). From germline, CDR1 is MNHNS and CDR2 SASEGT. Trimming removed 4 bases from V and 1 base from J, with 10 bases in between. This CDR3 region has 14 residues. The DNA read from the CDR3 is TGTGCCAGCAGTGTACGCGGGCCCCAAGAGACC. It specifies CASSVRGPQET. The complete CDR3 reads CASSVRGPQETQYF.

This clone was found many times. The read ends 3 residues early relative to the CDR3; the germline J gene fills the gap. The V call is TRBV18, the J call TRBJ1-5, with D perhaps matching TRBD1 (6 bases). The V and J ends lost 3 bases and 5 bases respectively, with 14 bases between them. The CDR3 runs 15 residues. Looked up from germline, CDR1 is KGHSH and CDR2 is LQKENI. The covered CDR3 bases are TGTGCCAGCTCACCTGGGACATACCCCTATCAGCCC. Its protein is CASSPGTYPYQP. The whole CDR3 protein reads CASSPGTYPYQPQHF. The whole variable domain, remainder taken from reference TRBV18 and TRBJ1-5, is NAGVMQNPRHLVRRRGQEARLRCSPMKGHSHVYWYRQLPEEGLKFMVYLQKENIIDESGMPKERFSAEFPKEGPSILRIQQVVRGDSAAYFCASSPGTYPYQPQHFGDGTRLSIL.

This clone was detected many times. Read data end 3 residues before the CDR3 end; the end is taken from the germline J gene. The V gene is TRBV2, the J gene TRBJ2-5, with D perhaps TRBD2 (5 bases). The CDR3 length is 13 residues. Germline values: CDR1 SNHLY, CDR2 FYNNEI. Trimming stripped 1 base from V and 4 bases from J, with 7 bases between. The CDR3 loop is CASSEEAVETQYF. The covered CDR3 bases are TGTGCCAGCAGTGAAGAAGCGGTAGAGACC.